One and the same sample provided the 10 T cell receptor beta chains below, sequenced in a study of T cell responses to AZD1222 COVID-19 vaccine. Clones were read by immunoSEQ multiplex PCR, and TCRdb kept only the in-frame ones, dropping some. The profile covers 200,000 to 250,000 clones, with roughly 94% appearing a single time and 1.7% taken by the ten largest. The input for sequencing was peripheral blood, taken 28 days after the second dose of the MenACWY control vaccine. These TCRs come from an adult who received the MenACWY meningococcal vaccine as a control.

The CDR3 nucleotides read TGTGCCACCAGCAGAGATGGCGGCTACACCTTC. Protein sequence: CATSRDGGYTF. The chain uses TRBV15 and TRBJ1-2; D call uncertain. Trimming removed 0 bases at V and 8 bases at J, with 4 bases between. In germline, CDR1 is LNHNV, CDR2 YYDKDF (reference sequence). This CDR3 region has 11 residues.

V gene TRBV30 combines with J gene TRBJ2-7; D remains unclear. V lost 3 bases and J 0 bases, leaving 9 bases between the germline ends. This CDR3 spans 13 amino acids. The germline V gene has CDR1 GTSNPN and CDR2 SVGIG (reference sequence). The CDR3 DNA reads as TGTGCCTGGAGCCCGGGTCCCTCCTACGAGCAGTACTTC. Translation gives CAWSPGPSYEQYF.

The chain's CDR3 is CATNRGRGTTDTQYF. DNA of the CDR3: TGTGCCACGAATCGGGGCAGGGGGACCACAGATACGCAGTATTTT. The V and J genes are TRBV19 and TRBJ2-3, with 7 nucleotides matching TRBD1. The CDR3 has 15 residues. Germline V gives CDR1 LNHDA, CDR2 SQIVND (reference sequence). V was clipped by 10 bases and J by 2 bases; unmatched bases: 12. The full variable domain, its missing parts supplied by reference TRBV19 and TRBJ2-3, is DGGITQSPKYLFRKEGQNVTLSCEQNLNHDAMYWYRQDPGQGLRLIYYSQIVNDFQKGDIAEGYSVSREKKESFPLTVTSAQKNPTAFYLCATNRGRGTTDTQYFGPGTRLTVL.

This clone was found once. V is TRBV10-3 and J is TRBJ1-4, with 7 bases identical to TRBD1. Germline V lookup: CDR1 ENHRY, CDR2 SYGVKD. The CDR3 consists of 15 residues. After removal of 5 bases from V and 6 bases from J, the junction contained 9 bases not matched to a gene. The CDR3 DNA reads as TGTGCCATCAGTCCGCGACAGGGAGGGGATGAAAAACTGTTTTTT. Translating gives CAISPRQGGDEKLFF.

The V call is TRBV7-3, the J call TRBJ2-2; D not certain. There are 12 residues in the CDR3. Germline V gives CDR1 SGHTA, CDR2 FQGTGA. V dropped 2 bases and J dropped 7 bases, with 5 bases sitting between them. The CDR3 loop reads CASSLDRGELFF. The CDR3, as DNA: TGTGCCAGCAGCTTAGACCGCGGGGAGCTGTTTTTT.

CDR3: CASSYLTSGGDNEQFF. The CDR3 nucleotides read TGTGCCAGCAGTTACTTGACTAGCGGGGGGGACAATGAGCAGTTCTTC. V and J are TRBV6-5 and TRBJ2-1; 14 nucleotides align to TRBD2. Germline CDR1 is MNHEY and CDR2 is SVGAGI. This CDR3 comprises 16 residues. V lost 1 base and J lost 5; bases outside the gene matches: 1.

The chain couples TRBV7-9 to TRBJ2-2, with unresolved D. This CDR3 comprises 16 residues. V gave up 7 bases and J gave up 0 bases, with 15 bases separating them. Germline V gene data show CDR1 as SEHNR and CDR2 as FQNEAQ (reference sequence). CDR3 coding DNA: TGTGCCAGCACCTATGAGCCGGCCGCGAACACCGGGGAGCTGTTTTTT. Amino acid sequence: CASTYEPAANTGELFF. Combining the CDR3 with reference TRBV7-9 and TRBJ2-2 gives the whole variable domain DTGVSQNPRHKITKRGQNVTFRCDPISEHNRLYWYRQTLGQGPEFLTYFQNEAQLEKSRLLSDRFSAERPKGSFSTLEIQRTEQGDSAMYLCASTYEPAANTGELFFGEGSRLTVL.

This chain joins TRBV27 and TRBJ1-1; no reliable D call. The CDR3 length is 15 residues. Germline CDR1 reads MNHEY; CDR2 reads SMNVEV (reference sequence). Trimming took 6 bases from V and 1 from J, leaving 15 bases between them. For the CDR3, the DNA is TGTGCCAGCAGCCGCGGACCCGACCCGAACACTGAAGCTTTCTTT. This translates into CASSRGPDPNTEAFF.

As to this clone: At the DNA level, this CDR3 is encoded by other sequences in the same sample as well. The chain carries TRBV2 and TRBJ2-7; D remains unclear. The germline gives CDR1 SNHLY, CDR2 FYNNEI. V was trimmed by 8 bases and J by 3 bases, leaving 5 bases between them. The CDR3 length is 10 residues. This CDR3 reads CASSSYEQYF. In nucleotides, the CDR3 is TGTGCCAGCTCTAGCTACGAGCAGTACTTC.

The genes are TRBV13 and TRBJ1-5; TRBD1 might be the D (5 bases). The germline gives CDR1 PRHDT, CDR2 FYEKMQ (reference sequence). CDR3 length: 12 residues. Trimming stripped 5 bases from V and 11 bases from J, with 13 bases between. The CDR3 spells CASSQAGGAQHF. CDR3 sequence (DNA): TGTGCCAGCAGCCAGGCGGGGGGGGCCCAGCATTTT.